This T cell receptor (beta chain) came from a study of blood T cells in healthy people across ages. Study-wide results and limits: Using unsorted PBMCs precluded a conclusive naive versus antigen-experienced comparison.

Researchers report isolating at least 7 million PBMCs per sample. Each sample yielded at least 5 micrograms of PBMC total RNA. CDR1 is SGHTA and CDR2 is FQGNSA in the germline V gene. The CDR3 is made up of 15 amino acids. V shed 0 bases and J shed 1 base, with 10 bases lying between them. On this clonotype itself: What it binds is not known.

For the second PCR, which ran for roughly 6 to 11 cycles, a sample-barcoded 5' primer and a J-beta primer mix were used. MiXCR was run by TCRdb on the 5' RACE reads, yielding one entry per CDR3 protein. The sample has about 1,600,000 distinct CDR3 sequences; 40% to 50% are singletons. The rearrangement joins TRBV7-2 to TRBJ2-7, with D tentatively TRBD2 (6 bases). The TCR sequence derives from a woman between 18 and 29 years old in good health. Sequencing was carried out using blood. CDR3 sequence reads: CASSLAGGESYEQYF. DNA for the CDR3: TGTGCCAGCAGCTTAGCGGGGGGTGAATCCTACGAGCAGTACTTC. The complete variable domain, with remaining parts taken from reference TRBV7-2 and TRBJ2-7, reads GAGVSQSPSNKVTEKGKDVELRCDPISGHTALYWYRQSLGQGLEFLIYFQGNSAPDKSGLPSDRFSAERTGGSVSTLTIQRTQQEDSAVYLCASSLAGGESYEQYFGPGTRLTVT.